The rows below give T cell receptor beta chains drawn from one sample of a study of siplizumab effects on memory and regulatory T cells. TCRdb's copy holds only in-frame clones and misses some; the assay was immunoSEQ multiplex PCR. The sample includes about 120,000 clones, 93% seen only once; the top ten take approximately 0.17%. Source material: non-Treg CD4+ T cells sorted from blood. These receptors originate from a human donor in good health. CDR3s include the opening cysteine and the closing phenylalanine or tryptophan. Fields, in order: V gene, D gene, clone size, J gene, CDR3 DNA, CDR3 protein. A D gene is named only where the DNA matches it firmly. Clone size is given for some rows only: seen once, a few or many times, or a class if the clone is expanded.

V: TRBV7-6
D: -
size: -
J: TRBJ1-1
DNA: TGTGCCAGCAGCTTAGCACAGGGAGGCTTGAACACTGAAGCTTTCTTT
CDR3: CASSLAQGGLNTEAFF

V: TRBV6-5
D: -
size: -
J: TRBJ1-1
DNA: TGTGCCAGCAGACCCGTACAGGGAACGGCTTTCTTT
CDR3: CASRPVQGTAFF

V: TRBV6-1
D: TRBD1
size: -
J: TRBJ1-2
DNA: TGTGCCAGCACCCGGGACAGGGCTTTCTATGGCTACACCTTC
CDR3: CASTRDRAFYGYTF

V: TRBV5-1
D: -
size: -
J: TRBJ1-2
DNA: TGCGCCAGCAGCCCCTACAGAACTTACTATGGCTACACCTTC
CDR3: CASSPYRTYYGYTF

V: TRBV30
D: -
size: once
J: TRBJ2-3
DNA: TGTGCCTGGAGTCAGGGGCCTAGCACAGATACGCAGTATTTT
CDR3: CAWSQGPSTDTQYF

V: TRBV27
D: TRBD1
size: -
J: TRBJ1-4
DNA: TGTGCCAGCAGTCCACAGACAGGGGGTGAAAAACTGTTTTTT
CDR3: CASSPQTGGEKLFF

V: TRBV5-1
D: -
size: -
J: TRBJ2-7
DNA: TGCGCCAGCAGCTTGGACAGGCTACTCTACGAGCAGTACTTC
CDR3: CASSLDRLLYEQYF

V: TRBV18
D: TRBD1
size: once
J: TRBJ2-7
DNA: TGTGCCAGCTCACCCGGGACAGGGCCTTCCTACGAGCAGTACTTC
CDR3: CASSPGTGPSYEQYF

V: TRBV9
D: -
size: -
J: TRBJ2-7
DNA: TGTGCCAGCAGCGTAGGTGGAGGGTCCAACTACGAGCAGTACTTC
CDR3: CASSVGGGSNYEQYF

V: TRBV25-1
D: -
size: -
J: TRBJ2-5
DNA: TGTGCCAGCAGTGAAGGGGCACGGGAGACCCAGTACTTC
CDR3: CASSEGARETQYF

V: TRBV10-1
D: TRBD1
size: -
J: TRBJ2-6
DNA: TGCGCCAGCAGTGCGACAGGGACCTCGGGGGCCAACGTCCTGACTTTC
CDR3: CASSATGTSGANVLTF

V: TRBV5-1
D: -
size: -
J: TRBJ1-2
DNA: TGCGCCAGCAGCACTACAGGGACCCTAGGATATGGCTACACCTTC
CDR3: CASSTTGTLGYGYTF

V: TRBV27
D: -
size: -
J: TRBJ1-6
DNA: TGTGCCAGCAGCTCCCGGGAAATCTATAATTCACCCCTCCACTTT
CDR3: CASSSREIYNSPLHF

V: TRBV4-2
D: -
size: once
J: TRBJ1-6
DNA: TGTGCCAGCAGCCAAGATGGTCAGGGTTTGTCACCCCTCCACTTT
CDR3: CASSQDGQGLSPLHF

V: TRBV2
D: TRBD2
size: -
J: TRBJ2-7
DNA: TGTGCCAGCAGTGCAGGTCAGACTAGCCTCTACGAGCAGTACTTC
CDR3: CASSAGQTSLYEQYF

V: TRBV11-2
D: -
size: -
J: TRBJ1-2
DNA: TGTGCCAGCAGTTTTAGTACATATGGCTACACCTTC
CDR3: CASSFSTYGYTF

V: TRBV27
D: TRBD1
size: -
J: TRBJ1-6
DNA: TGTGCCAGCAGTCTTCTTGACAGGGCCGGGTCACCCCTCCACTTT
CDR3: CASSLLDRAGSPLHF

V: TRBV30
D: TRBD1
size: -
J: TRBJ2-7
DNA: TGTGCCGGAGGAGACGACAGGGGAGCCACCTACGAGCAGTACTTC
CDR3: CAGGDDRGATYEQYF

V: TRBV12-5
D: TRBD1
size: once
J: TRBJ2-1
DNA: TGTGCTAGTGGGGACAGGGTGAATGAGCAGTTCTTC
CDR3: CASGDRVNEQFF

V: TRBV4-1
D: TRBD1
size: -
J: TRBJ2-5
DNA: TGCGCCAGCAGCCATTCGACAGGGTTTATTGAGACCCAGTACTTC
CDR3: CASSHSTGFIETQYF

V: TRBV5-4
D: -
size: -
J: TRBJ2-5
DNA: TGTGCCAGCAGCACTGGAGGTGGACAGTTCCAAGAGACCCAGTACTTC
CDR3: CASSTGGGQFQETQYF

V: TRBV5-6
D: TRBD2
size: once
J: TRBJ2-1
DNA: TGTGCCAGCAGCTTGAGGACAGGACTAGCGGGGGGCAATGAGCAGTTCTTC
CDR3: CASSLRTGLAGGNEQFF

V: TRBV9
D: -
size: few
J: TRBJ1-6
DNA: TGTGCCAGCAGCGTAGCTGAATCCTATAATTCACCCCTCCACTTT
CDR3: CASSVAESYNSPLHF

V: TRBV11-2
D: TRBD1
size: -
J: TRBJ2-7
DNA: TGTGCCAGCAGCTTGGCCGGGACAGGCTACGAGCAGTACTTC
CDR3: CASSLAGTGYEQYF

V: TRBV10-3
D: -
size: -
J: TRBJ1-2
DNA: TGTGCCATCAGGGGAACGACAGGACAGAACTATGGCTACACCTTC
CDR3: CAIRGTTGQNYGYTF

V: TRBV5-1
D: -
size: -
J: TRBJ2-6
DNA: TGCGCCAGCAGCTTGGCCCTACGGACTTCTGGGGCCAACGTCCTGACTTTC
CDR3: CASSLALRTSGANVLTF

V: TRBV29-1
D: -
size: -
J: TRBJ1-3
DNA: TGCAGCGTTATCAGGGATTCTGGAAACACCATATATTTT
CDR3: CSVIRDSGNTIYF

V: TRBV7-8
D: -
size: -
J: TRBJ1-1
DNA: TGTGCCAGCAGCTTGCGTCGGGACCCTGAAGCTTTCTTT
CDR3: CASSLRRDPEAFF

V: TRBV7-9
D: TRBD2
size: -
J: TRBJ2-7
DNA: TGTGCCAGCAGCTTAGGTCGACTAGCGGGGGGGCCCAGCGAGCAGTACTTC
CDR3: CASSLGRLAGGPSEQYF

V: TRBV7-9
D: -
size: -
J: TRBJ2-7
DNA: TGTGCCAGCAGTCTCACGCAGGGGCAGTACTTC
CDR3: CASSLTQGQYF

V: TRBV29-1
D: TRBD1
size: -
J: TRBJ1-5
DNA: TGCAGCGTTATTCCGGGACAGGGACCCAATCAGCCCCAGCATTTT
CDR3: CSVIPGQGPNQPQHF

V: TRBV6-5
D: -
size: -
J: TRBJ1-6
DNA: TGTGCCAGCAGGCGGGAGCAGAATTCACCCCTCCACTTT
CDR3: CASRREQNSPLHF

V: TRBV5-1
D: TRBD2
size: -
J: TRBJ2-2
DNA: TGCGCCAGCAGCTTATCGGGAGGGTACACCGGGGAGCTGTTTTTT
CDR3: CASSLSGGYTGELFF

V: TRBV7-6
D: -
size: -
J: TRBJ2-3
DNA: TGTGCCAGCAGCTTAGATGGCACAGATACGCAGTATTTT
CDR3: CASSLDGTDTQYF

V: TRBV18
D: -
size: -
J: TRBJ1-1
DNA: TGTGCCAGCTCACGAATAATGGGTGAGGAGGAGACACGCGCTTTCTTT
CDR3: CASSRIMGEEETRAFF

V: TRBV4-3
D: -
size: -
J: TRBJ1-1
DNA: TGCGCCAGCAGCCAAGATAGGGTCGCTGAAGCTTTCTTT
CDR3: CASSQDRVAEAFF